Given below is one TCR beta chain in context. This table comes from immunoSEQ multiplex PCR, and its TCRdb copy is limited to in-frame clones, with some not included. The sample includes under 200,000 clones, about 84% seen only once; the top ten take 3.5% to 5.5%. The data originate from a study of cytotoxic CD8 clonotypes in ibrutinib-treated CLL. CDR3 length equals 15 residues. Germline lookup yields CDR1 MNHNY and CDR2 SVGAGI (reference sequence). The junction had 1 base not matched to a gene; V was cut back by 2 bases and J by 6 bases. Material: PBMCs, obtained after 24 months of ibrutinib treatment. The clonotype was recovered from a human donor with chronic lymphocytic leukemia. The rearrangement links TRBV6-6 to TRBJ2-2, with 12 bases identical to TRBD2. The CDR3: CASSYPSGGAGELFF. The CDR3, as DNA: TGTGCCAGCAGTTACCCTAGCGGGGGGGCCGGGGAGCTGTTTTTT.